This is a list of T cell receptor beta chains from one sample in a study of control samples from healthy donors and cancer patients. Assay used: immunoSEQ multiplex PCR; TCRdb lists only in-frame clones, some missing. The sample includes around 230,000 clones, around 94% of them seen just once. The material sequenced was blood. These receptors were collected from a man aged 50 to 59 in good health. Both conserved end residues are part of each CDR3. The D gene is left open where the match is weak. The size field is filled for only some rows; it gives once, few, many or a size class.

D gene	V gene	clone size	J gene	CDR3 protein	CDR3 DNA
.	TRBV6-5	.	TRBJ1-1	CASSLDRNTEAFF	TGTGCCAGCAGCCTTGACAGGAACACTGAAGCTTTCTTT
.	TRBV18	.	TRBJ2-7	CASSPGSPRSYEQYF	TGTGCCAGCTCACCCGGCAGTCCCAGGTCCTACGAGCAGTACTTC
TRBD1	TRBV18	.	TRBJ1-2	CASSPLQGAGGYTF	TGTGCCAGCTCACCGTTACAGGGGGCAGGAGGCTACACCTTC
TRBD2	TRBV7-9	.	TRBJ2-3	CASSPPGTRSTDTQYF	TGTGCCAGCAGCCCACCCGGGACTAGAAGCACAGATACGCAGTATTTT
.	TRBV11-3	.	TRBJ1-5	CASNLSLLQPQHF	TGTGCCAGCAACCTTTCCCTCCTTCAGCCCCAGCATTTT
TRBD1	TRBV24-1	once	TRBJ2-7	CATSDGAGTGSSYEQYF	TGTGCCACCAGTGATGGGGCCGGGACAGGGAGCTCCTACGAGCAGTACTTC
TRBD1	TRBV11-2	.	TRBJ1-2	CASSLVWDRGHGYTF	TGTGCCAGCAGCTTAGTCTGGGACAGGGGTCACGGCTACACCTTC
TRBD1	TRBV9	.	TRBJ2-7	CASSGSGTGPYEQYF	TGTGCCAGCAGCGGATCCGGGACAGGACCGTACGAGCAGTACTTC
TRBD1	TRBV29-1	.	TRBJ2-3	CSARDRGLADTQYF	TGCAGCGCCCGGGACAGGGGGCTAGCGGATACGCAGTATTTT
TRBD1	TRBV28	.	TRBJ1-2	CASSLFQGAYGYTF	TGTGCCAGCAGTTTATTCCAGGGGGCTTATGGCTACACCTTC
.	TRBV7-9	.	TRBJ1-2	CASSFGWGGLDYGYTF	TGTGCCAGCAGCTTTGGCTGGGGGGGATTGGACTATGGCTACACCTTC
.	TRBV28	.	TRBJ1-3	CASSTGGPTTIYF	TGTGCCAGCAGTACGGGGGGCCCGACGACCATATATTTT
TRBD1	TRBV6-5	.	TRBJ2-7	CASSFYRGAYEQYF	TGTGCCAGCAGTTTCTACAGGGGTGCCTACGAGCAGTACTTC
.	TRBV11-2	.	TRBJ2-7	CASSLGAGEVEQYF	TGTGCCAGCAGCTTAGGAGCAGGGGAGGTAGAGCAGTACTTC
.	TRBV7-2	.	TRBJ2-7	CASSLRPFYEQYF	TGTGCCAGCAGCTTGAGACCCTTTTACGAGCAGTACTTC
.	TRBV27	.	TRBJ2-3	CASSLGRRRADYRSKLVTDTQYF	TGTGCCAGCAGTTTAGGTCGGAGGAGGGCCGATTACCGGTCAAAGTTGGTCACAGATACGCAGTATTTT
.	TRBV6-5	.	TRBJ1-4	CASRQGDEKLFF	TGTGCCAGCAGGCAGGGTGATGAAAAACTGTTTTTT
.	TRBV6-2/TRBV6-3	few	TRBJ2-5	CASSQGVGETQYF	TGTGCCAGCAGCCAAGGGGTCGGCGAGACCCAGTACTTC
.	TRBV28	.	TRBJ1-4	CASSLGWADEKLFF	TGTGCCAGCAGTTTAGGTTGGGCCGATGAAAAACTGTTTTTT
.	TRBV5-6	.	TRBJ1-2	CASSLASGGRGYTF	TGTGCCAGCAGCTTGGCCAGCGGGGGTCGAGGCTACACCTTC